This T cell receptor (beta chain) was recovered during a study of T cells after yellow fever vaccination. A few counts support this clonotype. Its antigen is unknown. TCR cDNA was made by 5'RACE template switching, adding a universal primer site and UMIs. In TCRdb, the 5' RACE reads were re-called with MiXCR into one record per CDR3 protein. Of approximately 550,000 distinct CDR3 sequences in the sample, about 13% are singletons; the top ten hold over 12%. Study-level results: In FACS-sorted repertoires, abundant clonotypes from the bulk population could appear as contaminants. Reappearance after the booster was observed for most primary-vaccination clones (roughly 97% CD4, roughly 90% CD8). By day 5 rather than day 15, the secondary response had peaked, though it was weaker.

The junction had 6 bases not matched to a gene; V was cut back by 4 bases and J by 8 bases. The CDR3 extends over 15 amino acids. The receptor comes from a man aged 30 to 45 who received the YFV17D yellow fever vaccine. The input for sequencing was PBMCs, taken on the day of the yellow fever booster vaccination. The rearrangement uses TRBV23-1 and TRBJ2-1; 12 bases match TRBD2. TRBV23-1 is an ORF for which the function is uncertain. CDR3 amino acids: CASSLSSGRGDEQFF. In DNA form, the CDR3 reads TGCGCCAGCAGTCTTTCTAGCGGGAGGGGCGATGAGCAGTTCTTC.